This TCR beta chain was retrieved from a study of shared clonotypes between healthy human individuals. Naive-designated CD8 cells lacked CD45RO, were positively enriched for CCR7, and omitted terminally differentiated effector memory CD45RA+ cells. Donors comprised healthy HIV-negative adults lacking recent acute infections or vaccinations. The study, taken as a whole, reports: Naive subsets generally exceeded memory subsets in estimated richness.

Some clones are missing from TCRdb's copy, which holds only in-frame ones; the method was immunoSEQ multiplex PCR. The table lists about 2.1 million clones, roughly 93% of them singletons. Germline V gives CDR1 SGHVS, CDR2 FNYEAQ. This CDR3 is built from 16 residues. J gave up 2 bases and V 1 base, and 8 bases lay outside the gene matches. Of note for this clone: Its antigen remains unidentified.

The chain has TRBV7-6 and TRBJ2-7, with 7 bases aligning to TRBD2. The TCR sequence derives from a man in his late teens or twenties in good health. Some clones in this sample may be carry-over from other donors' samples. The material sequenced was naive CD8+ T cells from PBMCs. The CDR3 nucleotides are TGTGCCAGCAGCTTAGTACAGCGGGACTACACCTACGAGCAGTACTTC. It specifies CASSLVQRDYTYEQYF.